This TCR beta chain is drawn from a study of shared clonotypes between healthy human individuals. Overall study results and limits: Blood alone was sampled, and tissue repertoires likely differ.

As concerns this clone: Its antigen is still unknown.

HIV-negative, healthy adults without recent acute infections or vaccinations were the donors. The ends were cut back, 6 bases at V and 6 bases at J, with 13 bases in the middle. This CDR3 is built from 13 residues. CDR1 is SNHLY and CDR2 is FYNNEI in the germline V gene. The DNA input per sorted-subset replicate PCR was roughly 180 ng, corresponding to 25,000 to 30,000 T cell genomes. Assay used: immunoSEQ multiplex PCR; TCRdb lists only in-frame clones, some missing. The table lists over 150,000 clones, over 50% of them singletons. This receptor was taken from a man younger than 45 in good health. Sequences were obtained from memory CD4+ T cells sorted from blood. Subset: CD45RA-negative fraction. This chain joins TRBV2 and TRBJ2-3, with D possibly being TRBD2 (6 bases). Written as DNA, the CDR3 is TGTGCCAGCAGAGGTCGGGGGTGGGATACGCAGTATTTT. It is translated as CASRGRGWDTQYF.